The clone carrying this T cell receptor (beta chain) was seen more than once but under ten times. Unique molecular identifiers were used to barcode this TCRbeta library. TCRdb reanalysed the PCR reads using MiXCR and keeps one entry per CDR3 protein. The profile shows more than 550,000 distinct CDR3 sequences, 10% of them singletons. This sample is drawn from a study of T-cell reconstitution after alpha-beta-depleted transplantation in children. The germline V gene encodes CDR1 MDHEN and CDR2 SYDVKM. The CDR3 consists of 15 residues. V shed 5 bases and J 5 bases; nucleotides not matched to a gene: 9. The chain carries TRBV28 and TRBJ2-3; the match to TRBD1 covers 8 bases. This receptor was obtained from a human donor who donated a stem cell graft to a child with acute myeloid leukemia. The sequencing used PBMCs from the stem cell graft donor, collected from the stem cell graft. This chain's CDR3 is CASSPQGVLIDTQYF. The CDR3 nucleotides are TGTGCCAGCAGTCCACAGGGGGTACTTATAGATACGCAGTATTTT.